This T cell receptor (beta chain) derives from a study of regulatory T cells in long-lasting Graves disease. This clonotype occurred once. Arm-PCR of CDR3 regions and iRepertoire HTBI primers were used to build TCR beta libraries. Using its own MiXCR run on the multiplex PCR reads, TCRdb lists one record per CDR3 protein. Of 600,000 to 650,000 distinct CDR3 sequences detected, less than 20% appear once; the ten largest clones hold roughly 18%. Time point reported: newly diagnosed GD, antithyroid drugs for less than 3 months. The TCR library was made from RNA extracted from PBMCs. These data were likewise used in another study, on T cells in Graves' hyperthyroidism and ophthalmopathy. This second study notes: Patients between 18 and 65 years old had hyperthyroidism, newly diagnosed and lasting under 2 months.

The TCR comes from a woman aged 25 to 39 with Graves disease. The material was peripheral blood mononuclear cells (PBMCs), obtained at new diagnosis, from a patient treated with antithyroid drugs.

CDR3 sequence: CSVEDPPHGSYNEQFF. CDR3 sequence (DNA): TGCAGCGTTGAAGATCCCCCGCACGGTTCCTACAATGAGCAGTTCTTC. The chain recombines TRBV29-1 with TRBJ2-1; D not certain. Germline V CDR1 and CDR2: SQVTM, ANQGSEA. V gave up 0 bases and J gave up 1 base, with 13 bases separating them. The CDR3 is made up of 16 amino acids.